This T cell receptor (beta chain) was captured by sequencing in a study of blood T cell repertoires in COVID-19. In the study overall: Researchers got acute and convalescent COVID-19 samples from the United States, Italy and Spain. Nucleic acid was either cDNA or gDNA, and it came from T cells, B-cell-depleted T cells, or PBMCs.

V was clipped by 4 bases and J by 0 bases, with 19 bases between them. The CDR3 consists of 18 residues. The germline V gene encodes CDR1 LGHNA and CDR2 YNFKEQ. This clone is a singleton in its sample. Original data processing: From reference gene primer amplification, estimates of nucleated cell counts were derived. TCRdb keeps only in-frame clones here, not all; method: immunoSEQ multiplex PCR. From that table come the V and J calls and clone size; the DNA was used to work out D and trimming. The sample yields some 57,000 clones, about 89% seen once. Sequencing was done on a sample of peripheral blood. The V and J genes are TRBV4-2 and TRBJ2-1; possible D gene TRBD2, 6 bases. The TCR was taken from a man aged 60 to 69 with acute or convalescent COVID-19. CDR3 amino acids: CASSLTQERGSSYNEQFF. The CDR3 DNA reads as TGTGCCAGCAGCCTAACGCAGGAACGGGGGAGCTCCTACAATGAGCAGTTCTTC.